The 26 T cell receptor beta chains below come from one sample, sequenced in a study of blood T cell repertoires in COVID-19. Some clones are missing from TCRdb's copy, which holds only in-frame ones; the method was immunoSEQ multiplex PCR. This table has some 110,000 clones, about nine tenths appearing once. The sequenced material came from peripheral blood. The receptor source for this set is a man in his forties or fifties with acute or convalescent COVID-19.

This sequence joins TRBV20-1 and TRBJ2-1; D might be TRBD1 (5 bases). The CDR3 totals 10 residues. Germline CDR1 DFQATT, CDR2 SNEGSKA (reference sequence). In nucleotides, the CDR3 is TGCAGCCCTCAGGGCAATGAGCAGTTCTTC. Its translation is CSPQGNEQFF.

This sequence joins TRBV5-5 and TRBJ1-4; D is possibly TRBD1 (5 bases). V was trimmed by 0 bases and J by 5 bases, leaving 11 bases between them. The CDR3 spans 15 residues. From germline, CDR1 is SGHKS and CDR2 YYEKEE (reference sequence). DNA of the CDR3: TGTGCCAGCAGCTTGGCTGACAGCAGAAATGAAAAACTGTTTTTT. Protein sequence: CASSLADSRNEKLFF.

The V and J genes are TRBV27 and TRBJ1-2; 7 positions agree with TRBD1. Germline V gives CDR1 MNHEY, CDR2 SMNVEV (reference sequence). V was pared by 6 bases and J by 4 bases, with 2 bases of the junction left unmatched. The CDR3 contains 12 residues. CDR3 residues: CASSQGGYGYTF. The CDR3 DNA sequence: TGTGCCAGCAGCCAGGGGGGCTATGGCTACACCTTC.

This sequence joins TRBV5-1 and TRBJ1-2; D call uncertain. Germline values: CDR1 SGHRS, CDR2 YFSETQ. The CDR3 is 15 amino acids. Trimming took off 4 bases at V and 1 base at J, with 14 bases between the two ends. CDR3 DNA: TGCGCCAGCAGCCCCGGGGAGCGCTTTAACTATGGCTACACCTTC. It specifies CASSPGERFNYGYTF.

The chain combines TRBV3-1 (or the pseudogene TRBV3-2) with TRBJ2-2; possibly TRBD1 for D (5 bases). The V end lost 6 bases, the J end lost 4 bases, and 15 bases lay between the germline ends. The CDR3 sequence is 15 residues long. CDR1 LGHDT and CDR2 YNNKEL come from the germline V gene (reference sequence). The CDR3 loop is CASRHSYRSTGELFF. CDR3 sequence (DNA): TGTGCCAGCAGACACTCTTACAGGTCCACCGGGGAGCTGTTTTTT.

V and J are TRBV12-3 or TRBV12-4 and TRBJ1-1; weak D call: TRBD1 (5 bases). Deletions cut 5 bases from V and 7 bases from J, with 8 bases between. The CDR3 sequence is 11 residues long. CDR3 loop: CASSTGNEAFF. CDR3 bases: TGTGCCAGCAGTACAGGCAATGAAGCTTTCTTT.

The chain has TRBV2 and TRBJ2-7, with TRBD1 matching 7 bases. Germline lookup yields CDR1 SNHLY and CDR2 FYNNEI. The trim removed 0 bases at V and 0 bases at J, leaving 2 bases unmatched. This CDR3 is built from 15 residues. The CDR3 spells CASSEATGSSYEQYF. CDR3 sequence (DNA): TGTGCCAGCAGTGAAGCGACAGGGAGCTCCTACGAGCAGTACTTC.

The gene calls are TRBV5-1 and TRBJ1-6, with TRBD1 identical over 9 bases. CDR1 and CDR2 (germline): SGHRS, YFSETQ. The J segment lost 6 bases and the V segment lost 5 bases, leaving 6 bases of the junction unmatched. The CDR3 length is 15 residues. The CDR3 loop reads CASSSGTGSNSPLHF. CDR3 nucleotides: TGCGCCAGCAGTTCCGGGACAGGGAGTAATTCACCCCTCCACTTT.

This chain links TRBV25-1 with TRBJ1-1, with D uncertain. The V gene's germline CDR1 is MGHDK and CDR2 SYGVNS. Trimming removed 6 bases from V and 1 base from J, with 6 bases in between. This CDR3 has 12 amino acids. The DNA for the CDR3 is TGTGCCAGCAGCATACAGAACACTGAAGCTTTCTTT. Protein product: CASSIQNTEAFF.

The chain is built from TRBV5-1 and TRBJ1-4, with TRBD1 as a possible D gene (6 bases). The CDR3 totals 15 residues. Germline V gene data show CDR1 as SGHRS and CDR2 as YFSETQ. V lost 5 bases and J lost 3, with 14 bases in between. CDR3 bases: TGCGCCAGCAGGACAGGATCGACGGCTAATGAAAAACTGTTTTTT. Protein sequence: CASRTGSTANEKLFF.

CDR3 sequence (DNA): TGCAGCGTTGACGCCGGGGGAAACACCATATATTTT. Protein sequence: CSVDAGGNTIYF. This chain uses TRBV29-1 with TRBJ1-3, with D uncertain. The CDR3 is made up of 12 amino acids. The germline V gene has CDR1 SQVTM and CDR2 ANQGSEA. The V gene lost 3 bases and the J gene lost 4 bases, with 7 bases spanning the gap.

The chain is built from TRBV7-9 and TRBJ1-1; D is ambiguous. The germline CDR1 and CDR2 sequences are SEHNR and FQNEAQ (reference sequence). The ends were cut back, 5 bases at V and 6 bases at J, with 19 bases in the middle. The CDR3 has 15 residues. CDR3 sequence: CASSQHDLRVAEAFF. CDR3 DNA sequence: TGTGCCAGCAGCCAACACGATCTGAGGGTGGCTGAAGCTTTCTTT.

V usage is TRBV29-1 and J usage is TRBJ1-3; 10 nucleotides line up with TRBD1. Germline loops: CDR1 SQVTM, CDR2 ANQGSEA. V was pared by 8 bases and J by 3 bases, with 7 bases of the junction left unmatched. CDR3 size: 14 residues. The CDR3 loop reads CSCGGTGVGNTIYF. The CDR3 bases are TGCAGCTGCGGAGGGACAGGGGTTGGAAACACCATATATTTT.

The chain couples TRBV7-2 to TRBJ1-2; 9 bases align to TRBD1. The germline CDR1 and CDR2 sequences are SGHTA and FQGNSA. With V trimmed by 5 bases and J by 2 bases, 0 bases remained unmatched. The CDR3 is 13 amino acids. The CDR3 coding sequence is TGTGCCAGCAGCGGGACAGGGAACTATGGCTACACCTTC. This gives the protein CASSGTGNYGYTF.

The rearrangement uses TRBV6-1 and TRBJ1-1; the D is unclear. Trimming left V 1 base short and J 1 base short, with 10 bases between. Germline values: CDR1 MNHNS, CDR2 SASEGT. The CDR3 contains 15 residues. CDR3 protein: CASSEVGSWNTEAFF. The CDR3 bases are TGTGCCAGCAGTGAAGTTGGGAGCTGGAACACTGAAGCTTTCTTT.

The V call is TRBV14, the J call TRBJ1-2, with unresolved D. The CDR3 runs to 16 residues. Germline CDR1 SGHDN, CDR2 FVKESK. Between the trimmed V and J ends, which lost 2 bases and 3 bases, there was a span of 16 bases. The CDR3 bases are TGTGCCAGCAGCCAACAAACAGCATCTACCCACTATGGCTACACCTTC. Encoded protein: CASSQQTASTHYGYTF.

This clone was seen just once. The gene calls are TRBV12-3 or TRBV12-4 and TRBJ2-7; maybe TRBD2 (5 bases). V shed 5 bases and J shed 4 bases, with 12 bases lying between them. The length of the CDR3 is 13 residues. CDR3 sequence reads: CASSGLAYYEQYF. CDR3 DNA sequence: TGTGCCAGCAGTGGGCTAGCCTATTACGAGCAGTACTTC.

V is TRBV19 and J is TRBJ1-6; TRBD1 is a possible D gene (6 bases). Germline V lookup: CDR1 LNHDA, CDR2 SQIVND (reference sequence). The CDR3 consists of 14 residues. V was shortened by 5 bases and J by 8 bases, with 13 bases between the two germline ends. The CDR3 is CASSHQDSYSPLHF. For the CDR3, the DNA is TGTGCCAGTAGTCACCAGGACAGTTATTCACCCCTCCACTTT. The variable domain in full, completed from reference TRBV19 and TRBJ1-6, reads DGGITQSPKYLFRKEGQNVTLSCEQNLNHDAMYWYRQDPGQGLRLIYYSQIVNDFQKGDIAEGYSVSREKKESFPLTVTSAQKNPTAFYLCASSHQDSYSPLHFGNGTRLTVT.

The chain uses TRBV11-2 and TRBJ2-3; D is perhaps TRBD2 (6 bases). The CDR3 is made up of 16 amino acids. CDR1 is SGHAT and CDR2 is FQNNGV in the germline V gene. Trimming stripped 3 bases from V and 7 bases from J, with 20 bases between. The CDR3 DNA is TGTGCCAGCAGCTTGGGGACTCGAGTCTTGGGGAATACGCAGTATTTT. This codes for CASSLGTRVLGNTQYF.

The CDR3: CASRGTGSNSPLHF. The CDR3 DNA is TGTGCCAGCAGGGGGACAGGTAGCAATTCACCCCTCCACTTT. The V and J genes are TRBV6-5 and TRBJ1-6; TRBD1 matches at 8 bases. The CDR3 runs to 14 residues. Germline V gene sequence: CDR1 MNHEY, CDR2 SVGAGI. V lost 6 bases to trimming and J lost 7 bases; unmatched junction nucleotides: 5.

This clone was detected only once. V is TRBV27 and J is TRBJ2-3; TRBD1 matches 10 bases. The CDR3 extends over 14 amino acids. Trimming took 5 bases from V and 4 from J; bases not matched to a gene: 3. Per germline, CDR1 MNHEY and CDR2 SMNVEV (reference sequence). The CDR3 is CASSLGTGADTQYF. The CDR3 nucleotides are TGTGCCAGCAGTCTGGGGACAGGGGCAGATACGCAGTATTTT.

The V and J genes are TRBV7-3 and TRBJ1-6; 7 bases map to TRBD1. Trimming removed 4 bases from V and 4 bases from J; junction bases left unmatched: 1. The CDR3 extends over 14 amino acids. Germline V lookup: CDR1 SGHTA, CDR2 FQGTGA. In DNA form, the CDR3 reads TGTGCCAGCAGCTCGGGACAGTATAATTCACCCCTCCACTTT. It is translated as CASSSGQYNSPLHF.

The chain employs TRBV5-1 and TRBJ1-2; D is perhaps TRBD1 (6 bases). V was cut by 4 bases and J by 3 bases, with 19 bases left in between. CDR1 SGHRS and CDR2 YFSETQ come from the germline V gene. The CDR3 has 16 residues. The CDR3 DNA is TGCGCCAGCAGCCTACGACAGGTCGGTCTAGACTATGGCTACACCTTC. The encoded protein is CASSLRQVGLDYGYTF.

The rearrangement links TRBV5-1 to TRBJ2-7; 8 nucleotides line up with TRBD2. Germline lookup yields CDR1 SGHRS and CDR2 YFSETQ. J lost 3 bases, V lost 0 bases, and 2 bases had no gene match. This CDR3 has 14 residues. The CDR3 region is CASSLDAGGYEQYF. The CDR3 nucleotides read TGCGCCAGCAGCTTGGATGCGGGGGGCTACGAGCAGTACTTC.

V and J are TRBV30 and TRBJ2-1, with D tentatively TRBD2 (6 bases). Trimming took off 4 bases at V and 10 bases at J, with 14 bases between the two ends. The germline CDR1 and CDR2 sequences are GTSNPN and SVGIG (reference sequence). The CDR3 spans 12 residues. The CDR3 region has the DNA TGTGCCTGGAACGGGGCGCGGGGCGAGCAGTTCTTC. This encodes CAWNGARGEQFF.

The J gene is TRBJ2-7, the V gene TRBV4-2; 10 positions match TRBD2. Trimming at V came to 6 bases and at J to 3 bases, leaving 5 bases not matched to a gene. Germline V gene data show CDR1 as LGHNA and CDR2 as YNFKEQ. The length of the CDR3 is 14 residues. CDR3 DNA: TGTGCCAGCAGGGATTTAGCGGGGGGCTACGAGCAGTACTTC. Protein sequence: CASRDLAGGYEQYF.